This TCR beta chain was sequenced for a study of blood T cell repertoires in COVID-19. The CDR3 covers 15 residues. V shed 5 bases and J 5 bases; nucleotides not matched to a gene: 8. The V gene's germline CDR1 is LGHNA and CDR2 YNFKEQ. The authors' processing: Using reference gene primer amplification, nucleated cell counts were estimated. Assay: immunoSEQ multiplex PCR; the TCRdb copy retains only in-frame clones and omits some. V and J calls and clone size are as listed in that table; D and trimming were resolved from the DNA. This sample has 25,000 to 35,000 clones, with 85% to 90% found just once.

The TCR was taken from a human donor in a cohort sampled during active COVID-19. The chain uses TRBV4-2 and TRBJ2-2; the match to TRBD2 covers 7 bases. Source material: peripheral blood. The CDR3 sequence: CASSARLADTGELFF. As DNA, the CDR3 is TGTGCCAGCAGCGCCCGACTAGCCGATACCGGGGAGCTGTTTTTT.